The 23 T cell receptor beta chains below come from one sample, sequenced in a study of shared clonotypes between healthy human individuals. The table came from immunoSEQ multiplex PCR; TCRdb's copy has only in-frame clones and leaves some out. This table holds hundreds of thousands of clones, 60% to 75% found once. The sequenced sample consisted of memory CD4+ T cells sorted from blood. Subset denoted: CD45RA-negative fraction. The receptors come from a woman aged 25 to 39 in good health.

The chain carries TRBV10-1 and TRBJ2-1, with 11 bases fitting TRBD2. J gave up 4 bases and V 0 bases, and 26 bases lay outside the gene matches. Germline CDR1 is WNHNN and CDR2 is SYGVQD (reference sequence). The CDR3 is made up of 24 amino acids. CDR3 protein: CASSESTPLAGVIMVYLDYNEQFF. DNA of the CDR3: TGCGCCAGCAGTGAGTCGACCCCACTAGCGGGAGTTATTATGGTTTATTTGGATTACAATGAGCAGTTCTTC.

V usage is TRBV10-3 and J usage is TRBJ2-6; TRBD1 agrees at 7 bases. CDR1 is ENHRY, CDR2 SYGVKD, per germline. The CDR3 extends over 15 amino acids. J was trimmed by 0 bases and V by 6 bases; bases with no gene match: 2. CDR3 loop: CAIRTGSSGANVLTF. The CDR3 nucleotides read TGTGCCATCAGGACAGGGAGCTCTGGGGCCAACGTCCTGACTTTC.

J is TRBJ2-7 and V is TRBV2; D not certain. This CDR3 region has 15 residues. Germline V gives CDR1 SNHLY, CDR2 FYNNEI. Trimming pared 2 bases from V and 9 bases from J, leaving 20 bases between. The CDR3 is CASSERVLYAGRQYF. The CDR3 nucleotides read TGTGCCAGCAGTGAAAGGGTGCTGTACGCCGGGCGGCAGTACTTC.

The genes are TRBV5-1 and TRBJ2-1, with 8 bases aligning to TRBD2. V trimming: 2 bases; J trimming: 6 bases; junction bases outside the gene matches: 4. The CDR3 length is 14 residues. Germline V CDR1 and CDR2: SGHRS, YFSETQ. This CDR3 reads CASSFLSGTNEQFF. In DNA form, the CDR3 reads TGCGCCAGCAGCTTTCTTAGCGGGACCAATGAGCAGTTCTTC.

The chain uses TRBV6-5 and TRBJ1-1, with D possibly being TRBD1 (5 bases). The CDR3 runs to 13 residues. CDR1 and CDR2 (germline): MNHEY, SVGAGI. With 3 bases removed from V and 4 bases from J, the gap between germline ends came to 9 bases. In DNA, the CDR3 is TGTGCCAGCAGTTATCAGGGCAGCACTGAAGCTTTCTTT. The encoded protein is CASSYQGSTEAFF.

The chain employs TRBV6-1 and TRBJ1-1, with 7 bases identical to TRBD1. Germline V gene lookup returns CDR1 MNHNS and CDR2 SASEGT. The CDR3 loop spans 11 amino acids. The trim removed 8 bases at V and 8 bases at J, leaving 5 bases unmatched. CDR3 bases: TGTGCCAGCCGCTGGGACAGAGAAGCTTTCTTT. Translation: CASRWDREAFF.

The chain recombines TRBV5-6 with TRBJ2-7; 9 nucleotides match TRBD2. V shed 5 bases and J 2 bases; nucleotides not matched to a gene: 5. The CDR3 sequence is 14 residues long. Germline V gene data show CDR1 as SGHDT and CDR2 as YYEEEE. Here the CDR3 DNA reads TGTGCCAGCAGGTTAGCGGGAGAGCCCTACGAGCAGTACTTC. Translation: CASRLAGEPYEQYF. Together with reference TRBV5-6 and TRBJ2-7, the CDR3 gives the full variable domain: DAGVTQSPTHLIKTRGQQVTLRCSPKSGHDTVSWYQQALGQGPQFIFQYYEEEERQRGNFPDRFSGHQFPNYSSELNVNALLLGDSALYLCASRLAGEPYEQYFGPGTRLTVT.

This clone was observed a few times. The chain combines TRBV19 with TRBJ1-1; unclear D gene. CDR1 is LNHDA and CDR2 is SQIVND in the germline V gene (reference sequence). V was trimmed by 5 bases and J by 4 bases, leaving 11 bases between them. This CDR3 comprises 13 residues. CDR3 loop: CASSESLATEAFF. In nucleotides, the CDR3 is TGTGCCAGTAGTGAATCCCTAGCCACTGAAGCTTTCTTT.

The CDR3 reads CATSRRTSGNYEQYF. The DNA of the CDR3 is TGTGCCACCAGCAGAAGGACTAGCGGGAACTACGAGCAGTACTTC. The genes are TRBV15 and TRBJ2-7, with 12 positions matching TRBD2. Germline V lookup: CDR1 LNHNV, CDR2 YYDKDF (reference sequence). CDR3 length equals 15 residues. The V segment lost 2 bases and the J segment 3 bases; nucleotides outside the gene matches: 2.

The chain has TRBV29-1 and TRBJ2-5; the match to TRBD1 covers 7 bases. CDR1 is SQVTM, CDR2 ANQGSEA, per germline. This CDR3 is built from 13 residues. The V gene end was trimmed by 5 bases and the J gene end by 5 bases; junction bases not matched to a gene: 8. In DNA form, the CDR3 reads TGCAGCGTTAATACAGGGGCTGGCGAGACCCAGTACTTC. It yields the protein CSVNTGAGETQYF.

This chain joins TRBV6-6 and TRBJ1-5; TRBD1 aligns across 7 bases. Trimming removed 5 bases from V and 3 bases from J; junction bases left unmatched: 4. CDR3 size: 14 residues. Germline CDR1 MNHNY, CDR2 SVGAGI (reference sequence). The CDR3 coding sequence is TGTGCCAGCAGTCCGGGGACAGTCAATCAGCCCCAGCATTTT. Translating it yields CASSPGTVNQPQHF.

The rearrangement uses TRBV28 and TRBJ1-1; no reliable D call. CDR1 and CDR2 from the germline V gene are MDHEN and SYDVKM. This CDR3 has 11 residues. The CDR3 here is CATGEDTEAFF. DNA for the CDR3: TGTGCAACTGGTGAGGACACTGAAGCTTTCTTT.

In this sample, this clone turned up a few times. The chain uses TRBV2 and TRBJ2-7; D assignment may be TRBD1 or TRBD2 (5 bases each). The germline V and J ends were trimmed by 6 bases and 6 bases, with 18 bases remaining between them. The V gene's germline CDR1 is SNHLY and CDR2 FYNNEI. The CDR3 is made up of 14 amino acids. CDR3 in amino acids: CASRQRDGLVEQYF. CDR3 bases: TGTGCCAGCAGACAACGGGACGGCCTCGTCGAGCAGTACTTC. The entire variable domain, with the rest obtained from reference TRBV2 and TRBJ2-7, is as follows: EPEVTQTPSHQVTQMGQEVILRCVPISNHLYFYWYRQILGQKVEFLVSFYNNEISEKSEIFDDQFSVERPDGSNFTLKIRSTKLEDSAMYFCASRQRDGLVEQYFGPGTRLTVT.

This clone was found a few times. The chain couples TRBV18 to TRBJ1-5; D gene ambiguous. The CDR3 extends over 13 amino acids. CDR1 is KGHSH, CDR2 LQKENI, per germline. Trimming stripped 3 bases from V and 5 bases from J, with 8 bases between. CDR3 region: CASSPRVDQPQHF. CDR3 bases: TGTGCCAGCTCACCTCGTGTCGATCAGCCCCAGCATTTT. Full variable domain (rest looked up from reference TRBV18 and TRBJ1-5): NAGVMQNPRHLVRRRGQEARLRCSPMKGHSHVYWYRQLPEEGLKFMVYLQKENIIDESGMPKERFSAEFPKEGPSILRIQQVVRGDSAAYFCASSPRVDQPQHFGDGTRLSIL.

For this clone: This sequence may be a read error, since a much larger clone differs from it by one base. In DNA form, the CDR3 reads TGTGCCAGCAGTTCGGGACAGTACAATGAGCAGTTCTTC. Its protein product is CASSSGQYNEQFF. The J gene is TRBJ2-1, the V gene TRBV27; 7 nucleotides line up with TRBD1. The germline CDR1 and CDR2 sequences are MNHEY and SMNVEV (reference sequence). This CDR3 region has 13 residues. The J segment lost 4 bases and the V segment lost 4 bases, leaving 1 base of the junction unmatched.

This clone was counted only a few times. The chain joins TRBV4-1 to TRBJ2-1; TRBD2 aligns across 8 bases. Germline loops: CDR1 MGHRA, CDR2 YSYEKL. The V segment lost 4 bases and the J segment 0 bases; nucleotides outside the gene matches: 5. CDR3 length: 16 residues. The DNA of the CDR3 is TGCGCCAGCAGCCGATCCGGGACTAGCTCCTACAATGAGCAGTTCTTC. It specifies CASSRSGTSSYNEQFF.

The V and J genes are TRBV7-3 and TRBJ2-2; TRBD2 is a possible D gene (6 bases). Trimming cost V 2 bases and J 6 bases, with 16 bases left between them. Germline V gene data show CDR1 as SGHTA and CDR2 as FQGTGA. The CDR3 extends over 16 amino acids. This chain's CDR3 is CASSLGLSEWSGELFF. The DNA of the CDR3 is TGTGCCAGCAGCTTAGGACTATCTGAATGGTCCGGGGAGCTGTTTTTT.

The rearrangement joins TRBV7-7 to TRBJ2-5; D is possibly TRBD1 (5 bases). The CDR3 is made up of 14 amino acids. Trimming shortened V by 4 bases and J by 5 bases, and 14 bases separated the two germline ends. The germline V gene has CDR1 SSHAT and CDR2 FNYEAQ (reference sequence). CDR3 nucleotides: TGTGCCAGCAGCTCCACAGGTTTAGGGGAGACCCAGTACTTC. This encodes CASSSTGLGETQYF.

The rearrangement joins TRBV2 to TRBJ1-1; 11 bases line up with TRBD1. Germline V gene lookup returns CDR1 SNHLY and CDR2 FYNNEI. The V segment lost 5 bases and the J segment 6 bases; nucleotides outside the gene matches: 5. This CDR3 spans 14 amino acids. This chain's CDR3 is CASSRTGGIAEAFF. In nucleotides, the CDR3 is TGTGCCAGCAGTCGGACAGGGGGCATCGCTGAAGCTTTCTTT.

CDR3 sequence (DNA): TGTGCCAGCTCGCTAGAAGGGACAGTGACCGAGCAGTACTTC. Translation: CASSLEGTVTEQYF. The chain has TRBV18 and TRBJ2-7, with TRBD1 matching 7 bases. The CDR3 has 14 residues. J was trimmed by 6 bases and V by 6 bases; bases with no gene match: 11. Germline CDR1 and CDR2: KGHSH and LQKENI.

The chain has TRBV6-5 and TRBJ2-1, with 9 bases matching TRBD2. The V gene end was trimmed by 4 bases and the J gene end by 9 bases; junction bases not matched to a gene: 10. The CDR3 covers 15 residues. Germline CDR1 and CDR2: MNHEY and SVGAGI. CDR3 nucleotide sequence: TGTGCCAGCAGTTCGGTGAGCGGGAGGAGGACTGAGCAGTTCTTC. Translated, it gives CASSSVSGRRTEQFF.

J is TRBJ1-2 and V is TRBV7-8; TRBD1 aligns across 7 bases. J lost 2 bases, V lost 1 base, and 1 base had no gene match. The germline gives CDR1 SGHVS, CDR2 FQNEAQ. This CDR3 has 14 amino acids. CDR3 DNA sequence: TGTGCCAGCAGCTTAGTACAGGGGAACTATGGCTACACCTTC. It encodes CASSLVQGNYGYTF. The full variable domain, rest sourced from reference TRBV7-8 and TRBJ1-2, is GAGVSQSPRYKVAKRGQDVALRCDPISGHVSLFWYQQALGQGPEFLTYFQNEAQLDKSGLPSDRFFAERPEGSVSTLKIQRTQQEDSAVYLCASSLVQGNYGYTFGSGTRLTVV.

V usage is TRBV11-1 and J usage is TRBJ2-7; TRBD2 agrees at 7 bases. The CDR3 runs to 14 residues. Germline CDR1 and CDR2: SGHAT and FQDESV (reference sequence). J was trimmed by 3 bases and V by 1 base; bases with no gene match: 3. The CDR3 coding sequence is TGTGCCAGCAGCTTAGTTGGGAGGGGCTACGAGCAGTACTTC. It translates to CASSLVGRGYEQYF. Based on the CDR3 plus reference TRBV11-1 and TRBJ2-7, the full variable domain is EAEVAQSPRYKITEKSQAVAFWCDPISGHATLYWYRQILGQGPELLVQFQDESVVDDSQLPKDRFSAERLKGVDSTLKIQPAELGDSAMYLCASSLVGRGYEQYFGPGTRLTVT.